The rows below give T cell receptor beta chains drawn from one sample of a study of beta chain features in type 1 diabetes. Method: immunoSEQ multiplex PCR; TCRdb's copy keeps in-frame clones and lacks some. Counted here are 130,000 to 150,000 clones, less than 9% occurring once; the ten biggest clones make up approximately 1.5%. The sequenced sample consisted of central memory CD4+ T cells from blood. The receptors were gathered from a woman between 25 and 40 years old in good health. CDR3s include the opening cysteine and the closing phenylalanine or tryptophan. D genes are given only for firm matches. The size of a clone is reported for some rows only, either as once, few or many, or as a class for expanded clones.

D	V	size	J	DNA	CDR3
NA	TRBV13	few	TRBJ2-3	TGTGCCAGCAGCGATCGTCGCGCAGATACGCAGTATTTT	CASSDRRADTQYF
TRBD1	TRBV7-9	many	TRBJ2-7	TGTGCCAGCAAGGGGACAGGGGGCAGAGACGAGCAGTACTTC	CASKGTGGRDEQYF
TRBD1	TRBV25-1	few	TRBJ2-7	TGTGCCAGCGCTAGGGACAGATTTTACGAGCAGTACTTC	CASARDRFYEQYF
TRBD1	TRBV28	few	TRBJ1-5	TGTGCCAGCAGCTGGTCCGGGACAGGGCCCCAGCCCCAGCATTTT	CASSWSGTGPQPQHF
TRBD2	TRBV14	many	TRBJ2-5	TGTGCCAGCAGCCCTGGACTAGCGGGAGATGGAGAGACCCAGTACTTC	CASSPGLAGDGETQYF
TRBD1	TRBV11-3	few	TRBJ2-1	TGTGCCAGCAGCAGCCTGGGACAGGGGTCTGAGCAGTTCTTC	CASSSLGQGSEQFF
NA	TRBV11-3	few	TRBJ2-3	TGTGCCAGCAGCTCCCGGACAGATACGCAGTATTTT	CASSSRTDTQYF
TRBD2	TRBV6-1	NA	TRBJ2-3	TGTGCCAGCAGTGAACGGGGGGGACCAGATACGCAGTATTTT	CASSERGGPDTQYF
NA	TRBV4-3	NA	TRBJ2-7	TGCGCCAGCAGCCACGCCCCCCGGGACACTGCTTACGAGCAGTACTTC	CASSHAPRDTAYEQYF
NA	TRBV6-5	NA	TRBJ2-7	TGTGCCAGCAGGCGGCCAACCAGCTACGAGCAGTACTTC	CASRRPTSYEQYF
NA	TRBV9	few	TRBJ1-1	TGTGCCAGCAGCCCGCTTGGGGCCATGAACACTGAAGCTTTCTTT	CASSPLGAMNTEAFF
TRBD1	TRBV5-1	NA	TRBJ2-7	TGCGCCAGCAGCTTGTTGGGACAGGGCCCCTACGAGCAGTACTTC	CASSLLGQGPYEQYF
TRBD1	TRBV7-9	NA	TRBJ2-7	TGTGCCAGCAGTGTATCGGGACAGGGCTACGAGCAGTACTTC	CASSVSGQGYEQYF
NA	TRBV11-2	few	TRBJ2-2	TGTGCCAGCAGCCCCCAGGGCGGGAACACCGGGGAGCTGTTTTTT	CASSPQGGNTGELFF
TRBD2	TRBV29-1	few	TRBJ2-4	TGCAGCGCCCAACGTGGGACTAGCGGGACTGAGGCCAAAAACATTCAGTACTTC	CSAQRGTSGTEAKNIQYF
TRBD1	TRBV28	many	TRBJ2-7	TGTGCCAGCAGTCTGGGACAGGAGGGCGAGCAGTACTTC	CASSLGQEGEQYF
NA	TRBV15	few	TRBJ2-7	TGTGCCACCAGCAGAGGAAACCGACAGGTTGGGGAGCAGTACTTC	CATSRGNRQVGEQYF
NA	TRBV28	few	TRBJ2-4	TGTGCCAGCAGTTTATATGAGTTAGCCAAAAACATTCAGTACTTC	CASSLYELAKNIQYF
TRBD1	TRBV5-4	many	TRBJ2-1	TGTGCCAGCAAGAAAACAGGGGACAATGAGCAGTTCTTC	CASKKTGDNEQFF
TRBD1	TRBV28	few	TRBJ2-7	TGTGCCAGCAGTTTAACAGGGGGCTTGGGCGAGCAGTACTTC	CASSLTGGLGEQYF